Below are 17 T cell receptor beta chains sequenced from a single sample in a study of T cell responses to AZD1222 COVID-19 vaccine. Repertoires were generated with immunoSEQ multiplex PCR, while TCRdb's copy carries only in-frame clones and drops some. The sample records hundreds of thousands of clones, 90% to 95% being singletons. This specimen was peripheral blood, taken 28 days after the second AZD1222 dose. These receptors were collected from an adult who received the AZD1222 COVID-19 vaccine.

The rearrangement joins TRBV20-1 to TRBJ1-2, with D unresolved. The ends were cut back, 3 bases at V and 3 bases at J, with 8 bases in the middle. The CDR3 contains 12 residues. Germline CDR1 and CDR2: DFQATT and SNEGSKA (reference sequence). CDR3 region: CSASLSDYGYTF. The CDR3, as DNA: TGCAGTGCTAGTTTGAGCGACTATGGCTACACCTTC.

The V and J genes are TRBV7-9 and TRBJ2-3, with 7 bases that match TRBD1. Germline assignment: CDR1 SEHNR and CDR2 FQNEAQ (reference sequence). The length of the CDR3 is 16 residues. Trimming cost V 0 bases and J 0 bases; bases outside gene matches: 3. The CDR3 loop reads CASSLAGGGSTDTQYF. The CDR3 DNA reads TGTGCCAGCAGCTTAGCAGGGGGCGGGAGCACAGATACGCAGTATTTT.

The chain has TRBV5-1 and TRBJ2-3; D may be TRBD2 (6 bases). Germline assignment: CDR1 SGHRS and CDR2 YFSETQ. V lost 4 bases, J lost 3 bases, and 15 bases lay in between. The CDR3 totals 15 residues. The CDR3 sequence: CASSPRTRGTDTQYF. The CDR3, as DNA: TGCGCCAGCAGCCCCCGGACTCGGGGGACAGATACGCAGTATTTT.

In this sample, this clone turned up a few times. This rearrangement joins TRBV28 to TRBJ1-2; D perhaps matches TRBD1 (5 bases). V shed 2 bases and J shed 6 bases, with 13 bases lying between them. The CDR3 sequence is 14 residues long. Germline-derived CDR1 and CDR2 are MDHEN and SYDVKM. The CDR3 DNA sequence: TGTGCCAGCAGTTTAGGTCAGGGAGTCGATGGCTACACCTTC. Protein sequence: CASSLGQGVDGYTF.

In DNA form, the CDR3 reads TGTGCCATTGGACTAGCGGGGTCCTACGAGCAGTACTTC. It is translated as CAIGLAGSYEQYF. The V and J genes are TRBV10-3 and TRBJ2-7; TRBD2 matches at 12 bases. This CDR3 has 13 residues. V lost 9 bases, J lost 1 base, and 1 base stayed unmatched. Germline CDR1 and CDR2: ENHRY and SYGVKD.

The chain is built from TRBV20-1 and TRBJ1-1, with D possibly TRBD1 on 6 matching bases. CDR1 and CDR2 from the germline V gene are DFQATT and SNEGSKA (reference sequence). Trimming removed 3 bases at V and 1 base at J, with 12 bases between. CDR3 length: 14 amino acids. The chain's CDR3 is CSASRPGQNTEAFF. The CDR3 nucleotides are TGCAGTGCTAGTCGCCCGGGACAGAACACTGAAGCTTTCTTT.

This rearrangement joins TRBV7-9 to TRBJ2-3; D uncertain. V shed 5 bases and J shed 4 bases, with 4 bases lying between them. CDR3 length equals 11 residues. CDR1 and CDR2 (germline): SEHNR, FQNEAQ (reference sequence). The CDR3 reads CASSGSDTQYF. In DNA form, the CDR3 reads TGTGCCAGCAGCGGTTCAGATACGCAGTATTTT.

The genes are TRBV5-4 and TRBJ2-5, with TRBD1 identical over 7 bases. The CDR3 contains 18 residues. The germline V gene has CDR1 SGHNT and CDR2 YYREEE (reference sequence). V lost 4 bases and J lost 5; bases outside the gene matches: 20. The DNA for the CDR3 is TGTGCCAGCAGCCCGGGACAGCCGAGAGACGGAGCCAAGGAGACCCAGTACTTC. Protein sequence: CASSPGQPRDGAKETQYF.

As to this clone: Other DNA variants within this sample encode the same CDR3. The V and J genes are TRBV5-1 and TRBJ2-1, with unresolved D. Germline V gene sequence: CDR1 SGHRS, CDR2 YFSETQ. Trimming took 3 bases from V and 0 from J, leaving 7 bases between them. The CDR3 is 14 residues long. CDR3 amino acids: CASSSSGSYNEQFF. CDR3 sequence (DNA): TGCGCCAGCAGCTCCTCCGGCTCCTACAATGAGCAGTTCTTC.

The J gene is TRBJ2-4, the V gene TRBV2; the D is unclear. The germline CDR1 and CDR2 sequences are SNHLY and FYNNEI. There are 10 residues in the CDR3. The V end lost 6 bases, the J end lost 6 bases, and 3 bases lay between the germline ends. This CDR3 reads CASSVNIQYF. Here the CDR3 DNA reads TGTGCCAGCAGCGTAAACATTCAGTACTTC. The whole variable domain, filled in from reference TRBV2 and TRBJ2-4, reads EPEVTQTPSHQVTQMGQEVILRCVPISNHLYFYWYRQILGQKVEFLVSFYNNEISEKSEIFDDQFSVERPDGSNFTLKIRSTKLEDSAMYFCASSVNIQYFGAGTRLSVL.

The chain uses TRBV9 and TRBJ2-3; 8 bases map to TRBD2. Looked up from germline, CDR1 is SGDLS and CDR2 is YYNGEE. This CDR3 has 15 residues. J lost 1 base, V lost 0 bases, and 1 base had no gene match. The CDR3 loop is CASSVERGRTDTQYF. In DNA form, the CDR3 reads TGTGCCAGCAGCGTAGAGCGGGGGCGCACAGATACGCAGTATTTT. Full variable domain (missing parts from reference TRBV9 and TRBJ2-3): DSGVTQTPKHLITATGQRVTLRCSPRSGDLSVYWYQQSLDQGLQFLIQYYNGEERAKGNILERFSAQQFPDLHSELNLSSLELGDSALYFCASSVERGRTDTQYFGPGTRLTVL.

The genes are TRBV20-1 and TRBJ2-1, with no clear D. V lost 4 bases to trimming and J lost 6 bases, with 4 bases between them. CDR1 is DFQATT, CDR2 SNEGSKA, per germline (reference sequence). This CDR3 region has 10 residues. This CDR3 reads CSATGNEQFF. In nucleotides, the CDR3 is TGCAGTGCTACGGGCAATGAGCAGTTCTTC.

The V and J genes are TRBV5-1 and TRBJ2-1; TRBD1 aligns across 7 bases. J was trimmed by 4 bases and V by 5 bases; bases with no gene match: 3. Germline V gives CDR1 SGHRS, CDR2 YFSETQ. The CDR3 has 13 amino acids. CDR3 residues: CASRRRGYNEQFF. In nucleotides, the CDR3 is TGCGCCAGCAGACGCAGGGGGTACAATGAGCAGTTCTTC.

This sequence joins TRBV5-6 and TRBJ1-1; D not resolved. Germline CDR1 SGHDT, CDR2 YYEEEE. This CDR3 is built from 14 residues. V lost 0 bases and J 0 bases, leaving 6 bases between the germline ends. The CDR3 nucleotides read TGTGCCAGCAGCTTGGGGACCCTGAACACTGAAGCTTTCTTT. This encodes CASSLGTLNTEAFF.

The chain employs TRBV4-1 and TRBJ2-5; TRBD1 is a possible D gene (7 bases). V dropped 4 bases and J dropped 3 bases, with 15 bases sitting between them. The CDR3 is 15 residues long. Germline assignment: CDR1 MGHRA and CDR2 YSYEKL. The CDR3 DNA follows: TGCGCCAGCAGCCGCGGGACAGCAAGAGAAGAGACCCAGTACTTC. The encoded protein is CASSRGTAREETQYF.

The chain has TRBV7-3 and TRBJ1-1; D may be TRBD1 (5 bases). The CDR3 has 13 residues. Germline loops: CDR1 SGHTA, CDR2 FQGTGA. Trimming removed 5 bases from V and 1 base from J, with 8 bases in between. CDR3 nucleotides: TGTGCCAGCAGCCAGGGCCCGAACACTGAAGCTTTCTTT. It specifies CASSQGPNTEAFF. The variable domain in full, completed from reference TRBV7-3 and TRBJ1-1, reads GAGVSQTPSNKVTEKGKYVELRCDPISGHTALYWYRQSLGQGPEFLIYFQGTGAADDSGLPNDRFFAVRPEGSVSTLKIQRTERGDSAVYLCASSQGPNTEAFFGQGTRLTVV.

This clone was seen a few times. The J gene is TRBJ1-5, the V gene TRBV27, with D hard to call. CDR1 and CDR2 from the germline V gene are MNHEY and SMNVEV (reference sequence). CDR3 length: 15 residues. With 3 bases removed from V and 5 bases from J, the gap between germline ends came to 14 bases. The CDR3 region is CASSLGSEDYQPQHF. The CDR3 DNA reads TGTGCCAGCAGTTTGGGCAGCGAGGACTATCAGCCCCAGCATTTT.